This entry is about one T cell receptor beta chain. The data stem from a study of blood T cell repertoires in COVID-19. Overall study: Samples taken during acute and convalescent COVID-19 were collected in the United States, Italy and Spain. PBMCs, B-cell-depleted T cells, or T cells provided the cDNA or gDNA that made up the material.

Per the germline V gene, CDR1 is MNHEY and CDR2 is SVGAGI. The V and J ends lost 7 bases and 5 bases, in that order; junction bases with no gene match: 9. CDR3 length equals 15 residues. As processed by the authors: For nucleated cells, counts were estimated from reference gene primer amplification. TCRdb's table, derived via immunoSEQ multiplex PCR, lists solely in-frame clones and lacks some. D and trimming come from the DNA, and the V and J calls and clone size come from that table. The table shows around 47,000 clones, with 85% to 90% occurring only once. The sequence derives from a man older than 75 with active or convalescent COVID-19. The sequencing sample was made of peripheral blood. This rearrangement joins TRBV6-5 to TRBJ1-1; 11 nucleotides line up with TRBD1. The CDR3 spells CASTRGGQGETEAFF. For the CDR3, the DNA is TGTGCCAGCACGAGGGGGGGACAGGGGGAGACTGAAGCTTTCTTT.